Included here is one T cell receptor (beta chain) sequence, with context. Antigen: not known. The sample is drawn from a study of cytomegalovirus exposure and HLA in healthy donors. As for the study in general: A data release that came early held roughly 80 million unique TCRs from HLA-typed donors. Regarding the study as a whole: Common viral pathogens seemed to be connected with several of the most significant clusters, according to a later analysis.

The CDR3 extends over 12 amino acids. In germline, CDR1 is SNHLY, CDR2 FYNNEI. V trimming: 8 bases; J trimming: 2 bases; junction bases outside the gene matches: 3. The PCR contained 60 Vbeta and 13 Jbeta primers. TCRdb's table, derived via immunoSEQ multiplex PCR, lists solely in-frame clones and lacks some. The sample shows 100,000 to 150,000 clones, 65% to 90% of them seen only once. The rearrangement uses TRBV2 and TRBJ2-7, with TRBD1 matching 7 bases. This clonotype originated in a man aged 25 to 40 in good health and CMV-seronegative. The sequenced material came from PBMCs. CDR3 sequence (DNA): TGTGCCAGCGTGGGGACAGCCTACGAGCAGTACTTC. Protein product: CASVGTAYEQYF. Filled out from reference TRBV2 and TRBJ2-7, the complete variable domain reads EPEVTQTPSHQVTQMGQEVILRCVPISNHLYFYWYRQILGQKVEFLVSFYNNEISEKSEIFDDQFSVERPDGSNFTLKIRSTKLEDSAMYFCASVGTAYEQYFGPGTRLTVT.